A selection of T cell receptor beta chains follows, all from one sample in a study of T cell changes during pregnancy in multiple sclerosis. Repertoires were generated with immunoSEQ multiplex PCR, while TCRdb's copy carries only in-frame clones and drops some. The sample lists 35,000 to 45,000 clones; 91% were seen once. The material sequenced was CD8+ T cells from peripheral blood mononuclear cells, taken before pregnancy. The receptors stem from a female donor with multiple sclerosis, enrolled in a pregnancy study. The CDR3 runs from the conserved cysteine through the conserved F or W. The order of the fields is V gene, D gene, J gene, clone size, CDR3 DNA, CDR3 protein. D genes are given only for firm matches. Where a row states a size, it is once, few, many or the class of an expanded clone; other rows omit it.

TRBV27	TRBD2	TRBJ2-3	-	TGTGCCAGCAGCCATGGACTAGCGGGCCCTCAGGATACGCAGTATTTT	CASSHGLAGPQDTQYF
TRBV28	-	TRBJ1-1	-	TGTGCCGGGTGCTCTGGAGGCGGGACTGAAGCTTTCTTT	CAGCSGGGTEAFF
TRBV7-2	-	TRBJ2-7	-	TGTGCCAGCAGCTTAATATCTTTTTACGAGCAGTACTTC	CASSLISFYEQYF
TRBV2	-	TRBJ1-5	-	TGTGCCAGCAAGGAGGATAGCAATCAGCCCCAGCATTTT	CASKEDSNQPQHF
TRBV9	TRBD1	TRBJ2-1	-	TGTGCCAGCAGCGGTCGGGACAGCTACAATGAGCAGTTCTTC	CASSGRDSYNEQFF
TRBV7-9	TRBD1	TRBJ1-5	-	TGTGCCAGCAGCTTAGGCGGGACAGCCGATCAGCCCCAGCATTTT	CASSLGGTADQPQHF
TRBV7-6	-	TRBJ1-1	-	TGTGCCAGCAGCTTCGGGGGGGGCACTGAAGCTTTCTTT	CASSFGGGTEAFF
TRBV7-9	-	TRBJ2-1	-	TGTGCCAGCAGCTCCACCGGGACAAATGAGCAGTTCTTC	CASSSTGTNEQFF
TRBV7-2	TRBD1	TRBJ2-3	-	TGTGCCAGCAGCTTCGACCGGACAGGACTGGAAGATACGCAGTATTTT	CASSFDRTGLEDTQYF
TRBV2	TRBD2	TRBJ2-7	-	TGTGCCAGCATAGCGGGAGTGGAGCAGTACTTC	CASIAGVEQYF
TRBV29-1	TRBD1	TRBJ1-2	-	TGCAGCGTCGATACAGACAGGGACCACTATGGCTACACCTTC	CSVDTDRDHYGYTF
TRBV27	TRBD2	TRBJ2-1	once	TGTGCCAGCAGCCCCGGTCTAGCGGGAGCGTATAATGAGCAGTTCTTC	CASSPGLAGAYNEQFF
TRBV28	TRBD1	TRBJ2-7	-	TGTGCCAGCAGTTTAGGGGACAGGGCCCCTACCTACGAGCAGTACTTC	CASSLGDRAPTYEQYF
TRBV5-1	TRBD2	TRBJ2-1	once	TGCGCCAGCAGTAACGGGAGGGCTGGGGATGAGCAGTTCTTC	CASSNGRAGDEQFF
TRBV7-9	-	TRBJ2-4	-	TGTGCCAGCAGCTTAGGAGACAACTTAGCCAAAAACATTCAGTACTTC	CASSLGDNLAKNIQYF
TRBV5-1	TRBD2	TRBJ2-1	-	TGCGCCAGCAGCTATCCGACTAGCGGGAGTGTGGTTGACAATGAGCAGTTCTTC	CASSYPTSGSVVDNEQFF
TRBV7-6	TRBD1	TRBJ1-5	-	TGTGCCAGCAGCTTAAGGGCCGGGACAGCAAAGAATCAGCCCCAGCATTTT	CASSLRAGTAKNQPQHF
TRBV15	-	TRBJ2-1	-	TGTGCCACCAGAGGAGTCGACAATGAGCAGTTCTTC	CATRGVDNEQFF
TRBV28	TRBD2	TRBJ2-1	-	TGTGCCAGCAGTCCCCGACTAGCGGGCAATGAGCAGTTCTTC	CASSPRLAGNEQFF
TRBV14	-	TRBJ2-1	-	TGTGCCAGCAGCCGAATAGGGGGCTCCTACAATGAGCAGTTCTTC	CASSRIGGSYNEQFF
TRBV27	-	TRBJ1-1	-	TGTGCCAGCAGCCCATACCTCCGGAGCACTGAAGCTTTCTTT	CASSPYLRSTEAFF
TRBV15	TRBD1	TRBJ1-5	-	TGTGCCACCAGCAGAGCGGACAGGGTAGATCAGCCCCAGCATTTT	CATSRADRVDQPQHF
TRBV28	TRBD2	TRBJ2-1	-	TGTGCCAGCAGCGTTCCCGGGACTAGCGGGAGGGCCTCCTACAATGAGCAGTTCTTC	CASSVPGTSGRASYNEQFF
TRBV29-1	TRBD2	TRBJ2-7	-	TGCAGCGTTCAGCGGGAGGGCCACTCCTACGAGCAGTACTTC	CSVQREGHSYEQYF
TRBV29-1	-	TRBJ2-7	-	TGCAGCGTTGAAGTTGGCACCCCTTTCTACGAGCAGTACTTC	CSVEVGTPFYEQYF
TRBV27	-	TRBJ2-7	-	TGTGCCAGCAGCTTTTACAGGTCCCCCTACGAGCAGTACTTC	CASSFYRSPYEQYF
TRBV28	TRBD1	TRBJ1-1	-	TGTGCCAGCAGTTTATGGGGACAGGGGTCCGAAATGAACACTGAAGCTTTCTTT	CASSLWGQGSEMNTEAFF
TRBV5-4	-	TRBJ1-5	once	TGTGCCAGCAGCTTGGGCGGGGGTCAGCCCCAGCATTTT	CASSLGGGQPQHF
TRBV7-8	-	TRBJ2-7	-	TGTGCCAGCAGCTTAGAGCTAAACGAGCAGTACTTC	CASSLELNEQYF
TRBV10-3	-	TRBJ1-2	-	TGTGCCATCAGTGAGAAGGCAGGGAATGGCTACACCTTC	CAISEKAGNGYTF
TRBV5-4	-	TRBJ2-4	-	TGTGCCAGCAGTAAGGGGTTTGACATTCAGTACTTC	CASSKGFDIQYF
TRBV11-3	-	TRBJ1-1	-	TGTGCCAGCAGCGCTGGAGGTTCGGACACTGAAGCTTTCTTT	CASSAGGSDTEAFF
TRBV7-3	TRBD2	TRBJ2-1	-	TGTGCCAGCAGCCTCCTTGCGGGAGGCTACAATGAGCAGTTCTTC	CASSLLAGGYNEQFF
TRBV28	TRBD2	TRBJ2-5	once	TGTGCCAGCGAGCCGGGACTAGAAGAGACCCAGTACTTC	CASEPGLEETQYF
TRBV7-7	-	TRBJ2-7	-	TGTGCTAGCAGCTTAGACTACGGAACCTACGAGCAGTACTTC	CASSLDYGTYEQYF
TRBV28	TRBD2	TRBJ2-5	-	TGTGCCAGCAAACTAGCGTCTGGAGAGACCCAGTACTTC	CASKLASGETQYF